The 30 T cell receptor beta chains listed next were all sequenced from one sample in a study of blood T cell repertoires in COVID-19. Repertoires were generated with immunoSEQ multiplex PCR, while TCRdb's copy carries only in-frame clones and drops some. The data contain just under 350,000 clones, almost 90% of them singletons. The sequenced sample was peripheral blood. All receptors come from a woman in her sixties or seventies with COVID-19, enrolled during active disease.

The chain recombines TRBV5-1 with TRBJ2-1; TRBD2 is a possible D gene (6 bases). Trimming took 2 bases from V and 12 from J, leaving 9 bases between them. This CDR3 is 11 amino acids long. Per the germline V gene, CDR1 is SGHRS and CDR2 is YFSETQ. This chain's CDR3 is CASSFSGGQFF. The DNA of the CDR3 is TGCGCCAGCAGCTTCTCCGGGGGGCAGTTCTTC.

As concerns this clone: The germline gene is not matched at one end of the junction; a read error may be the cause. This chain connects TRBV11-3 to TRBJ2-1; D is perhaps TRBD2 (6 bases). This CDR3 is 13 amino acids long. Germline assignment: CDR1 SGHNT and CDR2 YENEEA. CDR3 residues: CASRLAVDNEQFF. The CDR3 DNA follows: TGTGCCAGCAGGTTAGCGGTCGACAATGAGCAGTTCTTC.

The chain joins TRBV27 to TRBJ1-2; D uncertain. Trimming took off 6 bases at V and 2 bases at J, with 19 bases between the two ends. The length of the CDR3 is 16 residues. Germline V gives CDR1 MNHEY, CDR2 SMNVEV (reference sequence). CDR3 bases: TGTGCCAGCAGGGATATTTGGAGCTCTGCAAACTATGGCTACACCTTC. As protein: CASRDIWSSANYGYTF.

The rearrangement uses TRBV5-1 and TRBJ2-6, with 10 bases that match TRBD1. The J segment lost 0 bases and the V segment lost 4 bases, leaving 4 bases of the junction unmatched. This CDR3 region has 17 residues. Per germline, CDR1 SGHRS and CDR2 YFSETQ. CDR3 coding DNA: TGCGCCAGCAGCAGACGGACAGGGGGCTCTGGGGCCAACGTCCTGACTTTC. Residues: CASSRRTGGSGANVLTF.

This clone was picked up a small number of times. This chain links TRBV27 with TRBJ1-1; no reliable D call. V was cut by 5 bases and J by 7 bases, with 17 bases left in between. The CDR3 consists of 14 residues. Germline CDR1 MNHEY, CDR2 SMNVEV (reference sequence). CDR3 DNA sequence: TGTGCCAGCAGTCCACAGACACCCTACGTTGAAGCTTTCTTT. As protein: CASSPQTPYVEAFF.

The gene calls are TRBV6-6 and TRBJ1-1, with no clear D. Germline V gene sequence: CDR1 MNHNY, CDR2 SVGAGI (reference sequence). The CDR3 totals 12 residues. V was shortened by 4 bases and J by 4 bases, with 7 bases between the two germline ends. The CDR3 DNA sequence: TGTGCCAGCAGTTCCGGGAGCACTGAAGCTTTCTTT. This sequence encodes CASSSGSTEAFF.

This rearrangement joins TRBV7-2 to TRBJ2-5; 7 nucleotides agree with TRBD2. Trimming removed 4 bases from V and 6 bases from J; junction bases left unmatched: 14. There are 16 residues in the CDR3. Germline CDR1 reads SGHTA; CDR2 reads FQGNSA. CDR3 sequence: CASSSVRDYIWQTQYF. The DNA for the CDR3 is TGTGCCAGCAGCTCGGTCCGGGACTATATCTGGCAGACCCAGTACTTC.

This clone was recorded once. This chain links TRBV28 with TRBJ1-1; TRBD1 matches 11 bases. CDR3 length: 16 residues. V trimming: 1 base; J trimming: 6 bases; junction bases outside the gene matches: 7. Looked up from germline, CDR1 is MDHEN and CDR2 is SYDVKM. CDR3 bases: TGTGCCAGCAGTTTATTCGGTCCGGGACAGGGGGCTGAAGCTTTCTTT. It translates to CASSLFGPGQGAEAFF. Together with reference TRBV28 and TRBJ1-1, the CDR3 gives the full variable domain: DVKVTQSSRYLVKRTGEKVFLECVQDMDHENMFWYRQDPGLGLRLIYFSYDVKMKEKGDIPEGYSVSREKKERFSLILESASTNQTSMYLCASSLFGPGQGAEAFFGQGTRLTVV.

The CDR3 is CSVPGDSGANVLTF. CDR3 DNA: TGCAGCGTTCCCGGTGACTCTGGGGCCAACGTCCTGACTTTC. The chain combines TRBV29-1 with TRBJ2-6; D is unclear. The V end lost 5 bases, the J end lost 0 bases, and 8 bases lay between the germline ends. CDR3 length: 14 residues. Germline values: CDR1 SQVTM, CDR2 ANQGSEA.

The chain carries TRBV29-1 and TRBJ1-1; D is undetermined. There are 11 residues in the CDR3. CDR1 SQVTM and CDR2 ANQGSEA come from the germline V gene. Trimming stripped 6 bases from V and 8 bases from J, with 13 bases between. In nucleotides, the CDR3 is TGCAGCGTCTCCTCTTTCGGGGAAGCTTTCTTT. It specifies CSVSSFGEAFF.

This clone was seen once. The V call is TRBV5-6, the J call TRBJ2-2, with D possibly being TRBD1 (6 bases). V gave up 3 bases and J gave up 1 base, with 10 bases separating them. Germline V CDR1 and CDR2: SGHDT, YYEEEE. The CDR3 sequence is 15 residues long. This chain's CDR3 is CASSSGTQNTGELFF. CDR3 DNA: TGTGCCAGCAGCTCCGGGACACAGAACACCGGGGAGCTGTTTTTT. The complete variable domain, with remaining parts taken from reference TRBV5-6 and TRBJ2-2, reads DAGVTQSPTHLIKTRGQQVTLRCSPKSGHDTVSWYQQALGQGPQFIFQYYEEEERQRGNFPDRFSGHQFPNYSSELNVNALLLGDSALYLCASSSGTQNTGELFFGEGSRLTVL.

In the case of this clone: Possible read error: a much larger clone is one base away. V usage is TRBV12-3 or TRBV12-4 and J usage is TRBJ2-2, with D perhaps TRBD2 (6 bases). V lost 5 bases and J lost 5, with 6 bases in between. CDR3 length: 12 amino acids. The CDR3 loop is CASSRGTGELFF. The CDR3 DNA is TGTGCCAGCAGTCGGGGGACCGGGGAGCTGTTTTTT.

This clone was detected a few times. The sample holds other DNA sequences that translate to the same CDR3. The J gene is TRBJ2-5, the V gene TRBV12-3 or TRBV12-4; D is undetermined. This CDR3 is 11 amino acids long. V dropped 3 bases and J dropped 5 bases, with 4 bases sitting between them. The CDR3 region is CASSFGETQYF. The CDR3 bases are TGTGCCAGCAGTTTCGGGGAGACCCAGTACTTC.

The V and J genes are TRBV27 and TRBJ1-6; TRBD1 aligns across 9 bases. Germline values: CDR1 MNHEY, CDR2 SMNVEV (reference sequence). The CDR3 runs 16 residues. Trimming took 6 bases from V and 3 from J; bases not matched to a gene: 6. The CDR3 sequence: CASSEQGAVYNSPLHF. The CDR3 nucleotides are TGTGCCAGCAGCGAACAGGGGGCGGTCTATAATTCACCCCTCCACTTT.

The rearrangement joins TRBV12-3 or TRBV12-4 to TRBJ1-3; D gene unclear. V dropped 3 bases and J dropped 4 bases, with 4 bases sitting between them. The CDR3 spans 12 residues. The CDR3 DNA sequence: TGTGCCAGCAGTTTCCAGGGAAACACCATATATTTT. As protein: CASSFQGNTIYF.

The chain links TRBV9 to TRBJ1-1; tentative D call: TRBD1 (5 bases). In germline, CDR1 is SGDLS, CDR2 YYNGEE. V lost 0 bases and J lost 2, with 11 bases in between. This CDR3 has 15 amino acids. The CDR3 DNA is TGTGCCAGCAGCGTAGGCCCAGGGATTAACACTGAAGCTTTCTTT. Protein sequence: CASSVGPGINTEAFF.

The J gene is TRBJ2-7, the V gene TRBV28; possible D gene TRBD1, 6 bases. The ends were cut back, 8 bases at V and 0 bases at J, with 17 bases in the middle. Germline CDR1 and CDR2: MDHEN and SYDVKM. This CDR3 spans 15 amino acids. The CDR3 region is CASLHDRLSSYEQYF. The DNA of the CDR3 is TGTGCCAGCCTTCACGACAGGCTAAGCTCCTACGAGCAGTACTTC.

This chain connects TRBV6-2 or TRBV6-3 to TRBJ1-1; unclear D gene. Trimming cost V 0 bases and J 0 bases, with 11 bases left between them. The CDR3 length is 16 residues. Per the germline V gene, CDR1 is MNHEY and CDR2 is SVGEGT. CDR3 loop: CASSYSNGGLNTEAFF. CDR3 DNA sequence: TGTGCCAGCAGTTACTCAAATGGAGGGCTGAACACTGAAGCTTTCTTT.

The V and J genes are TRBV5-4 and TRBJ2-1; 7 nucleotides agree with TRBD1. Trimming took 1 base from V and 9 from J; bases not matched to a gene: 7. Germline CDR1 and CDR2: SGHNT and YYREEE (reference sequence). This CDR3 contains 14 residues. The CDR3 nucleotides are TGTGCCAGCAGCTTGACGTCCCCAGGGGGTGAGCAGTTCTTC. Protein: CASSLTSPGGEQFF.

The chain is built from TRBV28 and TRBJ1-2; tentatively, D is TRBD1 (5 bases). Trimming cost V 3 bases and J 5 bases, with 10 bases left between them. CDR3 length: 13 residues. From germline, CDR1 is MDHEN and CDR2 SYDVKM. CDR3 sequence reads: CASSLGGEYGYTF. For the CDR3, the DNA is TGTGCCAGCAGTTTGGGGGGGGAATATGGCTACACCTTC.

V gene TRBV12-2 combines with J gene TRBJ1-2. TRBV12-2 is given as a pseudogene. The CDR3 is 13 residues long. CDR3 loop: CASWEGRGYGYTF. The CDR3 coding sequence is TGTGCAAGTTGGGAGGGGAGGGGCTATGGCTACACCTTC.

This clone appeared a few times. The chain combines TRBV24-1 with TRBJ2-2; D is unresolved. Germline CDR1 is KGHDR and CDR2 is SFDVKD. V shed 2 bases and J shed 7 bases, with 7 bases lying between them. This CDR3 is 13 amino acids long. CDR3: CATSDYSHGELFF. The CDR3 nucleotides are TGTGCCACCAGTGATTACAGTCACGGGGAGCTGTTTTTT.

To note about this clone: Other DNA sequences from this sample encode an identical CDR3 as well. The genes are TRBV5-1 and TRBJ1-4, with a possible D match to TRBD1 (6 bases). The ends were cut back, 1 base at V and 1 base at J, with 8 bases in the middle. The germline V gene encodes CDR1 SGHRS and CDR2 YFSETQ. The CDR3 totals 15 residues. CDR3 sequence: CASSLQGQTNEKLFF. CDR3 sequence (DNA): TGCGCCAGCAGCTTGCAGGGGCAAACTAATGAAAAACTGTTTTTT.

The CDR3 coding sequence is TGTGCCAGCAGCTCCTCCTCTAGTGTGGCAGATACGCAGTATTTT. Translation gives CASSSSSSVADTQYF. This chain joins TRBV11-1 and TRBJ2-3; D is undetermined. This CDR3 has 15 residues. In germline, CDR1 is SGHAT, CDR2 FQDESV (reference sequence). Trimming stripped 4 bases from V and 4 bases from J, with 15 bases between. Full variable domain (missing parts from reference TRBV11-1 and TRBJ2-3): EAEVAQSPRYKITEKSQAVAFWCDPISGHATLYWYRQILGQGPELLVQFQDESVVDDSQLPKDRFSAERLKGVDSTLKIQPAELGDSAMYLCASSSSSSVADTQYFGPGTRLTVL.

CDR3 sequence: CASSPLAGVGYGYTF. CDR3 coding DNA: TGTGCCAGCAGCCCTTTAGCAGGGGTCGGTTATGGCTACACCTTC. V gene TRBV7-2 combines with J gene TRBJ1-2; a weak D match, TRBD1 (6 bases). The CDR3 has 15 amino acids. Germline values: CDR1 SGHTA, CDR2 FQGNSA. The ends were cut back, 5 bases at V and 5 bases at J, with 18 bases in the middle.

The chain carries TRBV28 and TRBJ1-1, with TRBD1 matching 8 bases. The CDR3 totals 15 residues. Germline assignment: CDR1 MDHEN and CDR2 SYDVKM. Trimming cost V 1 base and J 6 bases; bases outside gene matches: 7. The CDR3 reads CASSLLARGPAEAFF. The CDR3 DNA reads TGTGCCAGCAGTTTATTGGCCAGGGGGCCCGCTGAAGCTTTCTTT.

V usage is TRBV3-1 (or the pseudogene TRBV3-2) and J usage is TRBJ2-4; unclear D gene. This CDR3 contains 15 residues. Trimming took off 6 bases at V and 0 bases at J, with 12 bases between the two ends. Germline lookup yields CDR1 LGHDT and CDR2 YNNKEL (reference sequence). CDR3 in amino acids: CASSSTTLAKNIQYF. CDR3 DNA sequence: TGTGCCAGCAGTTCAACAACCCTAGCCAAAAACATTCAGTACTTC.

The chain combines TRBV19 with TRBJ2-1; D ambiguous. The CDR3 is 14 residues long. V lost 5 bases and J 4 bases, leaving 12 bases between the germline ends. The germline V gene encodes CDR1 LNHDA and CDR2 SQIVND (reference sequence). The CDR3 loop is CASSALTRYNEQFF. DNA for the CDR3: TGTGCCAGTAGTGCATTAACGAGATACAATGAGCAGTTCTTC.

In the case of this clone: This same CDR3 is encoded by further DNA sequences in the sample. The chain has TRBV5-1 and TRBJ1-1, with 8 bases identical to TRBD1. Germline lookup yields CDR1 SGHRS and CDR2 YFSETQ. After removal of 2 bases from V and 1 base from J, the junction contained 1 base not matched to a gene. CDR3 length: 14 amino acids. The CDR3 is CASSLGTGNTEAFF. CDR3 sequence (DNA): TGCGCCAGCAGCTTAGGGACAGGGAACACTGAAGCTTTCTTT.

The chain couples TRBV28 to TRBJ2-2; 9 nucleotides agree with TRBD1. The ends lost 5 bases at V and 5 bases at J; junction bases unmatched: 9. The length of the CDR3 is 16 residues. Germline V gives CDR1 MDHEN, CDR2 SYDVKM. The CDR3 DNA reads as TGTGCCAGCAGTCAACCGGGACAGGGATGGACCGGGGAGCTGTTTTTT. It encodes CASSQPGQGWTGELFF.